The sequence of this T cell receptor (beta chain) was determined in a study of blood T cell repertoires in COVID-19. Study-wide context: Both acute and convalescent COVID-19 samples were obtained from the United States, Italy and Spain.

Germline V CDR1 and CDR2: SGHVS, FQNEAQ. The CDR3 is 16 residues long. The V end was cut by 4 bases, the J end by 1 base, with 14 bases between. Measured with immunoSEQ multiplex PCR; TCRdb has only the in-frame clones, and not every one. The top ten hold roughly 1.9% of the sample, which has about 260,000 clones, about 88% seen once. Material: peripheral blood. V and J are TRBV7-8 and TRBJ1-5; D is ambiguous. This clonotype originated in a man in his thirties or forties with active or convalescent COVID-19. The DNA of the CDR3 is TGTGCCAGCAGCTCCTCGGGGTGGCGGAGCAATCAGCCCCAGCATTTT. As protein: CASSSSGWRSNQPQHF. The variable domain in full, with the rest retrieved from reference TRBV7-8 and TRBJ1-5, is GAGVSQSPRYKVAKRGQDVALRCDPISGHVSLFWYQQALGQGPEFLTYFQNEAQLDKSGLPSDRFFAERPEGSVSTLKIQRTQQEDSAVYLCASSSSGWRSNQPQHFGDGTRLSIL.